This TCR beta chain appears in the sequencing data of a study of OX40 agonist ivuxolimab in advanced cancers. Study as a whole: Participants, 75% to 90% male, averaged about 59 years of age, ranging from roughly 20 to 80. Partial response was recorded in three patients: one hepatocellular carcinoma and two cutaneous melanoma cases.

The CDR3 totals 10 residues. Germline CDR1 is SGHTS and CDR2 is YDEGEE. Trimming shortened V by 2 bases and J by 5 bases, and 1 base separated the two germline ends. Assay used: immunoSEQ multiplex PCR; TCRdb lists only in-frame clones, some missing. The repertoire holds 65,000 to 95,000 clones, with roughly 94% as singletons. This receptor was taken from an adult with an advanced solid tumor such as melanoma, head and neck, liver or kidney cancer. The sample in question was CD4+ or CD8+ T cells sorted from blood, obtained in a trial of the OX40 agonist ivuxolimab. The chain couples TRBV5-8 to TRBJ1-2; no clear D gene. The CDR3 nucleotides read TGTGCCAGCAGCTTTTATGGCTACACCTTC. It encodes CASSFYGYTF.